This T cell receptor (beta chain) was profiled in a study of T cells in tuberculosis. Study at large: Samples predate treatment or fall within its first 7 days.

Profiled with immunoSEQ multiplex PCR; TCRdb holds only in-frame clones, not every one. The data show 35,000 to 45,000 clones, with roughly 94% seen just once and approximately 4.2% held by the top ten. As for time point: new active TB diagnosis, blood taken before or within 7 days of starting treatment. Germline V gene data show CDR1 as LGHNT and CDR2 as FRNRAP. The CDR3 loop spans 15 amino acids. The V end lost 1 base, the J end lost 3 bases, and 11 bases lay between the germline ends. The V and J genes are TRBV12-5 and TRBJ2-3; TRBD2 might be the D (5 bases). The sample was PBMCs, taken at tuberculosis diagnosis. This receptor was taken from an adult with tuberculosis. CDR3: CASGLGEGPTDTQYF. The DNA of the CDR3 is TGTGCTAGTGGTTTGGGCGAGGGTCCAACAGATACGCAGTATTTT.